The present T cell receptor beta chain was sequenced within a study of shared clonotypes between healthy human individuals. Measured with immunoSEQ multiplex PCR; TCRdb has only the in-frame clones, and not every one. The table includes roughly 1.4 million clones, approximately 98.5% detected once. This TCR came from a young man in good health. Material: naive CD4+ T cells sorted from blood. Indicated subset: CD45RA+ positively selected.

Written as DNA, the CDR3 is TGTGCCAGCAGCTTATTAGGGACAGGGAACACTGAAGCTTTCTTT. This codes for CASSLLGTGNTEAFF. V gene TRBV7-3 combines with J gene TRBJ1-1, with 8 nucleotides matching TRBD1. V lost 2 bases and J lost 1; bases outside the gene matches: 3. Germline CDR1 SGHTA, CDR2 FQGTGA. The CDR3 runs 15 residues.